This T cell receptor (beta chain) derives from a study of blood T cell repertoires in COVID-19. The ends lost 9 bases at V and 4 bases at J; junction bases unmatched: 13. This CDR3 region has 15 residues. Per the germline V gene, CDR1 is MDHEN and CDR2 is SYDVKM. Clones were read by immunoSEQ multiplex PCR, and TCRdb kept only the in-frame ones, dropping some. Here the sample spans around 250,000 clones, around 83% being singletons. The V call is TRBV28, the J call TRBJ1-1; TRBD1 matches 8 bases. Material for sequencing was peripheral blood. The clonotype comes from a woman under 30 with acute or convalescent COVID-19. The CDR3 here is CASAINQGAPTEAFF. CDR3 DNA sequence: TGTGCCAGTGCAATTAATCAGGGGGCGCCCACTGAAGCTTTCTTT.